This TCR beta chain was documented in a study of blood T cell repertoires in COVID-19. Study-wide background: Samples representing acute and convalescent COVID-19 were sourced from the United States, Italy and Spain.

The CDR3 covers 17 residues. Trimming pared 3 bases from V and 0 bases from J, leaving 12 bases between. In germline, CDR1 is MDHEN, CDR2 SYDVKM. TCRdb's table, derived via immunoSEQ multiplex PCR, lists solely in-frame clones and lacks some. The sample lists 55,000 to 65,000 clones, about nine tenths occurring once. This sequence was found in a human donor in a cohort sampled during active COVID-19. The genes are TRBV28 and TRBJ1-6, with D perhaps matching TRBD1 (6 bases). Sample: peripheral blood. The CDR3 sequence: CASSFSTRGSYNSPLHF. The CDR3, as DNA: TGTGCCAGCAGTTTCTCCACCAGGGGCTCCTATAATTCACCCCTCCACTTT.